The text below deals with one T cell receptor beta chain. Its antigen remains unknown. This sample was included in a study of T cell repertoires in cytomegalovirus infection. Whole-study findings and limits: The study found HLA-C-restricted CMV-specific TCR beta clonotypes dominating the ex vivo response.

TCRdb re-analysed the reads in MiXCR, keeping a single row per CDR3 protein. This table has 150,000 to 200,000 distinct CDR3 sequences, roughly 30% appearing once. The sample taken for sequencing was PBMCs. This receptor was identified in a human donor in good health (CMV status not recorded). Some clones in this sample may be carry-over from other donors' samples.

The CDR3: CASSYPDQEKLFF. The CDR3 coding sequence is TGTGCCAGCAGTTACCCAGACCAGGAAAAACTGTTTTTT. V gene TRBV6-8 combines with J gene TRBJ1-4; D call uncertain. Per the germline V gene, CDR1 is MNHGY and CDR2 is SAAAGT. The CDR3 spans 13 residues. The V and J ends lost 2 bases and 8 bases respectively, with 9 bases between them.